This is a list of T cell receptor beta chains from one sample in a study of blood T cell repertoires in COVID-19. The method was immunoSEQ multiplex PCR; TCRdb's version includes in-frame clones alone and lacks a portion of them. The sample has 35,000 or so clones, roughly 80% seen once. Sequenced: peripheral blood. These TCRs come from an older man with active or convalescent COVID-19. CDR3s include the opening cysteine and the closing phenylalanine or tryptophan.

CDR3: CASSQSGGSETQYF
length: 14
J: TRBJ2-5
V: TRBV3-1/TRBV3-2

CDR3: CASTPRGSAGIQYF
length: 14
J: TRBJ2-4
V: TRBV27

CDR3: CASSYGDRGRTEAFF
length: 15
J: TRBJ1-1
V: TRBV6-5

CDR3: CASSLNSNQPQHF
length: 13
J: TRBJ1-5
V: TRBV3-1/TRBV3-2

CDR3: CASSLVRDRGFPGELFF
length: 17
J: TRBJ2-2
V: TRBV7-8

CDR3: CASSWDGSSYNEQFF
length: 15
J: TRBJ2-1
V: TRBV5-1

CDR3: CASSQDLESETQYF
length: 14
J: TRBJ2-5
V: TRBV3-1/TRBV3-2

CDR3: CASSLESARGSYEQYF
length: 16
J: TRBJ2-7
V: TRBV5-1

CDR3: CASSAGYRMNTEAFF
length: 15
J: TRBJ1-1
V: TRBV27

CDR3: CASSISSRDGYTF
length: 13
J: TRBJ1-2
V: TRBV19

CDR3: CASSTIAGTNEQFF
length: 14
J: TRBJ2-1
V: TRBV7-3

CDR3: CASSEPVAGVNNEQFF
length: 16
J: TRBJ2-1
V: TRBV6-1

CDR3: CASSISGDTEAFF
length: 13
J: TRBJ1-1
V: TRBV19

CDR3: CASSQTLVFGTSGINEQFF
length: 19
J: TRBJ2-1
V: TRBV4-3

CDR3: CASGGTGKDAFF
length: 12
J: TRBJ1-1
V: TRBV7-9

CDR3: CASSSYAGTGGYEQYF
length: 16
J: TRBJ2-7
V: TRBV5-4

CDR3: CASSLGQRYEQYF
length: 13
J: TRBJ2-7
V: TRBV18

CDR3: CASMPTQTKNIQYF
length: 14
J: TRBJ2-4
V: TRBV2

CDR3: CASSQRVEDSPLHF
length: 14
J: TRBJ1-6
V: TRBV3-1/TRBV3-2

CDR3: CATSRTGTGNSPLHF
length: 15
J: TRBJ1-6
V: TRBV15

CDR3: CASSTRGSGSFETQYF
length: 16
J: TRBJ2-5
V: TRBV19

CDR3: CASSPVGGGSKDTQYF
length: 16
J: TRBJ2-3
V: TRBV18

CDR3: CASSPDRAKWNEQFF
length: 15
J: TRBJ2-1
V: TRBV5-1

CDR3: CASSPETGYYGYTF
length: 14
J: TRBJ1-2
V: TRBV5-1

CDR3: CASSLQAYEQYF
length: 12
J: TRBJ2-7
V: TRBV7-9

CDR3: CASRGLSGNTIYF
length: 13
J: TRBJ1-3
V: TRBV27

CDR3: CASSLWGGYGYTF
length: 13
J: TRBJ1-2
V: TRBV7-2

CDR3: CAWSSGQGIGQPQHF
length: 15
J: TRBJ1-5
V: TRBV30

CDR3: CASSSRQGYNEQFF
length: 14
J: TRBJ2-1
V: TRBV7-2

CDR3: CSATTGATGELFF
length: 13
J: TRBJ2-2
V: TRBV29-1

CDR3: CASSQDTPQYF
length: 11
J: TRBJ2-5
V: TRBV3-1/TRBV3-2

CDR3: CAALSRDGKRSNEQFF
length: 16
J: TRBJ2-1
V: TRBV27